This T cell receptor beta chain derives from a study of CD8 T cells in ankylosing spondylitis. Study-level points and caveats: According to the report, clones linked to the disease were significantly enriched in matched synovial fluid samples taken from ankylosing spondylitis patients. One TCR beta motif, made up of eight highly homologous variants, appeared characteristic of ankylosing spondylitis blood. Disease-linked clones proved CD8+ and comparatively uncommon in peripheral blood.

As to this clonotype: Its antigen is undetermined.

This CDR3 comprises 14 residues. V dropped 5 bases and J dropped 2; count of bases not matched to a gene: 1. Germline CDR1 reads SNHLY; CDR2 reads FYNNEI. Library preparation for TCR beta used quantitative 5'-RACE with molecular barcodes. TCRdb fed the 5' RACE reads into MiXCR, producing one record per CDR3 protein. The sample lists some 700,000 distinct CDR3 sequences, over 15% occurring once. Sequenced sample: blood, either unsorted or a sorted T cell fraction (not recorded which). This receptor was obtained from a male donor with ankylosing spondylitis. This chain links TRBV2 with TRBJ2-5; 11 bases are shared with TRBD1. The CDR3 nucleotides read TGTGCCAGCAGTTGGGACAGGGGGCAAGAGACCCAGTACTTC. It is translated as CASSWDRGQETQYF.